The table lists the clone carrying this T cell receptor beta chain with many counts. The sample originates from a study of T cells in Graves' hyperthyroidism and ophthalmopathy. CDR3 size: 13 residues. V was shortened by 4 bases and J by 3 bases, with 9 bases between the two germline ends. Uncontrolled infection, other autoimmune disease, pregnancy or lactation excluded patients. The CDR3 regions of TCR beta were amplified from RNA transcripts. First-round RT-PCR of the TCR CDR3 relied on the HTBI primer set. MiXCR was run by TCRdb on the multiplex PCR reads, yielding one entry per CDR3 protein. The sample has approximately 510,000 distinct CDR3 sequences; 20% to 25% are singletons.

Material: blood. The chain uses TRBV12-3 or TRBV12-4 and TRBJ2-5, with D uncertain. The source of this sequence is a man younger than 35 with Graves' hyperthyroidism. The CDR3 nucleotides are TGTGCCAGCAGTTCGGGCATCGAAGAGACCCAGTACTTC. As protein: CASSSGIEETQYF.